This T cell receptor beta chain was retrieved from a study of control samples from healthy donors and cancer patients. TCRdb keeps only in-frame clones here, not all; method: immunoSEQ multiplex PCR. Altogether 65,000 to 85,000 clones are present, around 90% being singletons, with the ten largest covering roughly 8.9%. Trimming cost V 1 base and J 1 base, with 9 bases left between them. Germline V gene sequence: CDR1 SGHRS, CDR2 YFSETQ. The length of the CDR3 is 15 residues. The source of this sequence is a woman aged 45-60 years with colorectal cancer. The source material was PBMCs. The chain uses TRBV5-1 and TRBJ2-1, with D possibly being TRBD1 (6 bases). CDR3 region: CASSLTGPSYNEQFF. CDR3 DNA sequence: TGCGCCAGCAGCTTGACAGGGCCTTCCTACAATGAGCAGTTCTTC. The complete variable domain, with remaining parts taken from reference TRBV5-1 and TRBJ2-1, reads KAGVTQTPRYLIKTRGQQVTLSCSPISGHRSVSWYQQTPGQGLQFLFEYFSETQRNKGNFPGRFSGRQFSNSRSEMNVSTLELGDSALYLCASSLTGPSYNEQFFGPGTRLTVL.